This TCR beta chain is from a study of post-analysis software for immune sequencing data. The wider study: There were relapsing-remitting, secondary progressive and progressive-relapsing multiple sclerosis among the disease courses included. Study results and caveats: Controls showed lower frequencies than patients for five TRBV segments, and TRBV5-6, TRBV5-1 and TRBV20-1 were among these. Compared against controls, patients with multiple sclerosis displayed significantly lower normalized Chao1 diversity. When the samples were clustered directly with F measure, those that had been prepared in the same batch showed strong co-clustering.

Remarks on this clonotype: Its target is not known.

Unique molecular identifiers had been added to the TCR beta cDNA libraries. Hundreds of thousands of cDNA molecules came from approximately 1 to 10 million T cells. TCRdb called the PCR reads again in MiXCR, with one record for every CDR3 protein. The data contain around 400,000 distinct CDR3 sequences, about a third of them singletons. The V gene end was trimmed by 4 bases and the J gene end by 2 bases; junction bases not matched to a gene: 5. Germline CDR1 is LGHNA and CDR2 is YSLEER. This CDR3 has 15 amino acids. The sequencing sample was made of blood. This receptor was identified in a girl under 18 with multiple sclerosis. J is TRBJ2-3 and V is TRBV4-3; 8 bases line up with TRBD1. The CDR3 region is CASSRTGGNTDTQYF. DNA for the CDR3: TGCGCCAGCAGCCGAACAGGGGGGAACACAGATACGCAGTATTTT.